This T cell receptor beta chain comes out of a study of cytomegalovirus exposure and HLA in healthy donors. Germline trimming cut 2 bases from V and 1 base from J; bases unmatched to any gene: 15. Germline V gives CDR1 MNHNS, CDR2 SASEGT. The CDR3 consists of 20 residues. The study, taken as a whole, reports: Most TCR sequences were seen very rarely across donors, but some public TCRs occurred in many. When a later analysis was performed, an Asian-associated ancestry cluster reportedly had fewer N-insertions than the roughly 640-donor mean. Within an earlier analysis, most TCR beta V segments proved productive either about 87% or about 30% of the time. Among the CMV-associated chains, three were confirmed in vitro as specific for CMV antigens.

The PCR used 60 Vbeta and 13 Jbeta primers. Here immunoSEQ multiplex PCR was the method, and the copy in TCRdb shows in-frame clones only, minus some. The table records 150,000 to 200,000 clones, approximately 81% of them present only once. Details on this clone: The antigen is unknown.

The sequenced sample consisted of PBMCs. The receptor comes from a woman aged 50 to 65 in good health and CMV-seronegative. The chain is built from TRBV6-1 and TRBJ2-3; 10 nucleotides agree with TRBD2. CDR3: CASSELLAGAGGGGTDTQYF. CDR3 bases: TGTGCCAGCAGTGAACTGCTAGCGGGAGCGGGGGGTGGTGGCACAGATACGCAGTATTTT.